This TCR beta chain appears in the sequencing data of a study of PD-1 blockade in classical Hodgkin lymphoma (dated by TCRdb to 2020 to 2022). With respect to the entire study: Nivolumab dosing was 3 mg/kg intravenously every 2 weeks, continuing until either disease progression or unacceptable toxicity. A peripheral blood immune signature of response to PD-1 blockade in classical Hodgkin lymphoma was defined using TCR beta sequencing and CyTOF. On the study overall, not on this receptor specifically: Baseline diversity similar to that of newly diagnosed patients was observed in trial patients achieving complete response, whereas significantly lower diversity was observed in partial responders and progressors. Diversity was lower in patients who began nivolumab less than 1 year after ASCT, so these patients were left out of later analyses to avoid confounding by immune reconstitution. Baseline TCR diversity was reported to be lower in newly diagnosed patients than in healthy donors, and even lower in relapsed/refractory patients. Only a single clinical trial cohort was studied, and what caused the repertoire differences, possibly disease activity or prior therapy, remained undefined. CD4+ but not CD8+ TCR diversity rose significantly by C4D1 (p=0.0027 vs p=0.16), most apparent in complete responders (p=0.02).

The meaning of the sample's time point label: cycle 1 day 1 (C1D1), immediately before nivolumab initiation. Relapse after autologous stem cell transplantation had occurred in all trial patients, and cohorts A, B and C were distinguished by prior brentuximab vedotin exposure. Using a Miltenyi CD4+ T cell isolation kit, CD4+ T cells were purified from thawed PBMCs through magnetic negative selection. The trial cohort was composed of over 50 patients with relapsed/refractory classical Hodgkin lymphoma, for whom complete response, partial response or progressive disease was recorded as best overall response. Trial patients were treated with single-agent nivolumab in the multi-cohort phase II CheckMate 205 trial. An independent review committee assessed best overall response by applying the 2007 International Working Group response criteria. Trial PBMCs were collected just before the start of nivolumab (C1D1) and during therapy at cycle 2 day 1 and cycle 4 day 1. Peripheral blood was collected in 8 mL Vacutainer Cell Preparation Tubes, from which PBMCs were isolated by centrifugation and then cryopreserved. Purified CD4+ and CD8+ fractions were prepared only for cases in which an additional PBMC sample was available. Magnetically labelled cells were removed on LS columns in a quadroMACS separator, and the flow-through was collected as the purified fraction.

In the germline V gene, CDR1 corresponds to MNHNS and CDR2 to SASEGT. Its CDR3 holds 15 amino acids, cysteine through phenylalanine. Just the 45-base CDR3 DNA is kept, in frame starting at base 1. V and J are trimmed by 4 bases and 13 bases, and the gene matches miss 15 bases of the junction. Genomic DNA was isolated using the Qiagen DNeasy kit from unsorted PBMCs as well as from negatively selected CD4+ and CD8+ fractions. TCR beta CDR3 regions were subjected to amplification by immunoSEQ multiplex PCR with primers that anneal to V and J segments. A synthetic immune receptor repertoire was used to minimize amplification bias, and remaining bias was computationally removed after sequencing. In the paper's pipeline: Repertoire diversity was quantified as the Shannon entropy index using custom Python scripts. Unsorted, CD4+ and CD8+ repertoires were analyzed separately, except in combined analyses where CD4+ and CD8+ sequences were merged in silico. Clonal expansion was defined as at least a 2-fold frequency increase after treatment relative to C1D1, with a pseudocount of 0.5 for undetected baseline clones. Clones with 0 or 1 copy at C1D1 were defined as singleton clones, while clones with 2 or more copies were defined as non-singleton clones. Clones expanded in unsorted samples were annotated as CD4+, CD8+ or unknown by matching protein sequences in sorted samples from the same patient. Wilcoxon tests on paired samples were used to test diversity changes from C1D1 to C4D1. TCRdb took this table from immuneACCESS and kept in-frame rearrangements with V and J called. Such tables lack part of the clones; where checked against another copy, unresolved V genes explain under half of the gap, and the rest is unexplained. V and J calls and clone size are as listed in that table; D and trimming were resolved from the DNA. Counted in this sample were tens of thousands of clones; over 60% of them appeared once. Just under 2.5% of the sample goes to the ten largest clones.

Note on this clone: It lacks a known antigen. Base qualities are not recorded, but no much larger clone differs from it by a single base.

The chain was built from TRBV6-1 and TRBJ2-5; a stretch of 10 junction bases matches TRBD2. The TCR originated in a human donor with classical Hodgkin lymphoma. Material: CD4+ T cells from blood, obtained at baseline. The DNA reads TGTGCCAGCAGTGTGATTAGCGGGGGGACCGACCGACGGTACTTC. Its protein is CASSVISGGTDRRYF.